These 28 T cell receptor beta chains were sequenced from one sample in a study of regulatory T cells in long-lasting Graves disease (dated by TCRdb to the early 2020s). This sample's time point label indicates: persistent/refractory GD, antithyroid drugs over 5 years with positive TRAb. For both TCR sequencing and RNA sequencing, RNA was extracted from PBMCs in TRIzol. Receptor libraries were prepared by multiplex PCR. Sequencing took place on an Illumina HiSeq 4000. iRepertoire HTBI primers and Arm-PCR amplification of CDR3 regions were used to construct TCR beta libraries. The public reads were run again by TCRdb, first through fastp at Q25 and then through MiXCR, and only productive beta chains were kept. Every entry covers one CDR3 protein and lists the most common genes and DNA from its rows. The sample table shows over 650,000 distinct CDR3 sequences, and approximately 31% are seen once. Jointly, the top ten make up roughly 41% of the sample.

The sample here was peripheral blood mononuclear cells (PBMCs), taken when the disease was refractory, from a patient treated with antithyroid drugs. The receptor source for this set is a female donor with Graves disease.

The chain carries TRBV5-4 and TRBJ1-1; the D is unclear. Per the germline V gene, CDR1 is SGHNT and CDR2 is YYREEE (reference sequence). Trimming took 3 bases from V and 3 from J, leaving 9 bases between them. The CDR3 runs 13 residues. The CDR3 here is CASSSETYTEAFF. The CDR3 nucleotides are TGTGCCAGCAGCTCGGAGACCTACACTGAAGCTTTCTTT.

A few counts support this clonotype. The chain employs TRBV7-9 and TRBJ1-1; D is unclear. Trimming removed 7 bases at V and 5 bases at J, with 5 bases between. The CDR3 is made up of 10 amino acids. The V gene's germline CDR1 is SEHNR and CDR2 FQNEAQ (reference sequence). This CDR3 is CASTSTEAFF. For the CDR3, the DNA is TGTGCCAGCACCAGTACTGAAGCTTTCTTT.

V and J are TRBV7-2 and TRBJ1-5; no clear D. V lost 5 bases and J 4 bases, leaving 12 bases between the germline ends. Germline CDR1 reads SGHTA; CDR2 reads FQGNSA. The CDR3 sequence is 14 residues long. The CDR3 protein is CASSPRSRNQPQHF. CDR3 DNA: TGTGCCAGCAGCCCTCGGTCCCGAAATCAGCCCCAGCATTTT.

The gene calls are TRBV30 and TRBJ2-5; 8 nucleotides match TRBD1. The CDR3 runs 14 residues. V lost 2 bases and J lost 1; bases outside the gene matches: 3. Per germline, CDR1 GTSNPN and CDR2 SVGIG (reference sequence). The CDR3 region has the DNA TGTGCCTGGAGTCGGGGACAGGTCCAAGAGACCCAGTACTTC. It specifies CAWSRGQVQETQYF.

There are a few counts of this clonotype. The rearrangement uses TRBV29-1 and TRBJ1-2; D call uncertain. The CDR3 length is 12 residues. V was trimmed by 6 bases and J by 8 bases, leaving 16 bases between them. CDR1 SQVTM and CDR2 ANQGSEA come from the germline V gene. CDR3 protein: CSVSWTAHGYTF. CDR3 DNA: TGCAGCGTCAGCTGGACGGCGCACGGCTACACCTTC.

This chain uses TRBV6-1 with TRBJ1-2; D gene unclear. V was trimmed by 4 bases and J by 3 bases, leaving 21 bases between them. This CDR3 has 17 amino acids. Germline lookup yields CDR1 MNHNS and CDR2 SASEGT. The CDR3 is CASSVLPQWEKYYGYTF. Here the CDR3 DNA reads TGTGCCAGCAGTGTTCTCCCGCAGTGGGAGAAGTACTATGGCTACACCTTC.

This chain uses TRBV6-1 with TRBJ1-2, with D possibly TRBD1 on 5 matching bases. Trimming took 6 bases from V and 3 from J, leaving 14 bases between them. Germline V gene data show CDR1 as MNHNS and CDR2 as SASEGT. The CDR3 totals 14 residues. The DNA for the CDR3 is TGTGCCAGCAGCGTAGACAGCCCCGACTATGGCTACACCTTC. Its translation: CASSVDSPDYGYTF.

This clonotype has a handful of counts. The chain links TRBV10-3 to TRBJ2-6; the D call may be TRBD1 or TRBD2 (5 bases each). The CDR3 spans 17 residues. V was clipped by 2 bases and J by 6 bases, with 17 bases between them. Germline V lookup: CDR1 ENHRY, CDR2 SYGVKD. CDR3 protein: CAISETPVLGVANVLTF. The CDR3 region has the DNA TGTGCCATCAGTGAGACCCCGGTGCTGGGGGTGGCCAACGTCCTGACTTTC.

This clonotype was counted many times. J is TRBJ1-1 and V is TRBV2; maybe TRBD1 (5 bases). Looked up from germline, CDR1 is SNHLY and CDR2 is FYNNEI. This CDR3 contains 14 residues. The V end lost 10 bases, the J end lost 0 bases, and 15 bases lay between the germline ends. DNA for the CDR3: TGTGCCACTACGATGGACACTTTGAACACTGAAGCTTTCTTT. Translation: CATTMDTLNTEAFF.

Many counts were recorded for this clonotype. The rearrangement joins TRBV2 to TRBJ2-7; unclear D gene. This CDR3 has 14 amino acids. Germline lookup yields CDR1 SNHLY and CDR2 FYNNEI. Trimming left V 2 bases short and J 0 bases short, with 8 bases between. Here the CDR3 reads CASSENSGSYEQYF. CDR3 coding DNA: TGTGCCAGCAGTGAAAACTCAGGCTCCTACGAGCAGTACTTC.

The gene calls are TRBV12-3 or TRBV12-4 and TRBJ1-3; tentatively, D is TRBD1 (5 bases). V was shortened by 7 bases and J by 0 bases, with 10 bases between the two germline ends. The CDR3 spans 14 residues. The CDR3 region is CASIAGYSGNTIYF. CDR3 in DNA: TGTGCCAGCATCGCAGGGTACTCTGGAAACACCATATATTTT.

This clonotype turned up a few times. Here the CDR3 reads CASSPPGPGQPQHF. The CDR3 DNA sequence: TGTGCCAGCAGCCCCCCGGGACCGGGGCAGCCCCAGCATTTT. The V gene is TRBV6-2 or TRBV6-3, the J gene TRBJ1-5; D possibly corresponds to TRBD1 (5 bases). This CDR3 is built from 14 residues. Germline V CDR1 and CDR2: MNHEY, SVGEGT. V lost 6 bases, J lost 7 bases, and 16 bases lay in between.

The rearrangement joins TRBV6-1 to TRBJ1-1; D perhaps matches TRBD1 (6 bases). CDR1 and CDR2 from the germline V gene are MNHNS and SASEGT. This CDR3 has 14 amino acids. V was clipped by 4 bases and J by 1 base, with 10 bases between them. CDR3 nucleotides: TGTGCCAGCAGTGTCCTACAGGGGAACACTGAAGCTTTCTTT. Translated: CASSVLQGNTEAFF.

The chain combines TRBV20-1 with TRBJ1-1; D unclear. CDR1 DFQATT and CDR2 SNEGSKA come from the germline V gene (reference sequence). The CDR3 length is 11 residues. V was pared by 5 bases and J by 7 bases, with 11 bases between. The CDR3 DNA sequence: TGCAGTGCTCAAAGGACCCTTGAAGCTTTCTTT. Translation: CSAQRTLEAFF.

This chain uses TRBV7-9 with TRBJ1-1; D possibly corresponds to TRBD1 (5 bases). The CDR3 extends over 16 amino acids. Germline values: CDR1 SEHNR, CDR2 FQNEAQ (reference sequence). The ends were cut back, 4 bases at V and 1 base at J, with 16 bases in the middle. In DNA form, the CDR3 reads TGTGCCAGCAGCTCGTACCGACAGTTAAAGAACACTGAAGCTTTCTTT. This gives the protein CASSSYRQLKNTEAFF.

V and J are TRBV5-4 and TRBJ1-1, with unresolved D. Trimming cost V 10 bases and J 0 bases, with 19 bases left between them. Looked up from germline, CDR1 is SGHNT and CDR2 is YYREEE (reference sequence). This CDR3 comprises 15 residues. Written as DNA, the CDR3 is TGTGCCGCACGGGAGGCCCTCGGGATGAACACTGAAGCTTTCTTT. Translated: CAAREALGMNTEAFF.

The chain employs TRBV19 and TRBJ1-2; D remains ambiguous. Trimming took 3 bases from V and 2 from J, leaving 10 bases between them. The CDR3 sequence is 14 residues long. The V gene's germline CDR1 is LNHDA and CDR2 SQIVND (reference sequence). The CDR3 nucleotides read TGTGCCAGTAGTATCCTCCAGGCGAACTATGGCTACACCTTC. This translates into CASSILQANYGYTF.

The V gene is TRBV2, the J gene TRBJ2-7, with D perhaps matching TRBD2 (6 bases). The CDR3 has 15 amino acids. Trimming shortened V by 5 bases and J by 0 bases, and 14 bases separated the two germline ends. CDR1 is SNHLY and CDR2 is FYNNEI in the germline V gene. CDR3 loop: CASSQGLPSSYEQYF. CDR3 DNA sequence: TGTGCCAGCAGTCAGGGACTGCCGAGCTCCTACGAGCAGTACTTC.

This clonotype was recorded a few times. The rearrangement links TRBV15 to TRBJ1-2; possible D gene TRBD1, 5 bases. Deletions cut 0 bases from V and 5 bases from J, with 13 bases between. CDR3 length: 15 amino acids. Germline CDR1 is LNHNV and CDR2 is YYDKDF (reference sequence). The DNA for the CDR3 is TGTGCCACCAGCAGAGATTTAGGGGTAGGATATGGCTACACCTTC. Translation gives CATSRDLGVGYGYTF.

At least ten counts were recorded for this clonotype. The V gene is TRBV20-1, the J gene TRBJ1-1; D call uncertain. The CDR3 spans 14 residues. Germline loops: CDR1 DFQATT, CDR2 SNEGSKA (reference sequence). V was shortened by 1 base and J by 0 bases, with 9 bases between the two germline ends. The CDR3 protein is CSARAEYMNTEAFF. CDR3 in DNA: TGCAGTGCTAGAGCCGAATACATGAACACTGAAGCTTTCTTT.

This clonotype showed up just a few times. The chain joins TRBV6-5 to TRBJ1-1; no definite D call. Germline loops: CDR1 MNHEY, CDR2 SVGAGI. V gave up 0 bases and J gave up 9 bases, with 11 bases separating them. The CDR3 loop spans 13 amino acids. CDR3 protein: CASSYSISQKAFF. The CDR3 DNA sequence: TGTGCCAGCAGTTACTCGATCTCACAGAAAGCTTTCTTT.

V gene TRBV28 combines with J gene TRBJ1-1; D perhaps matches TRBD1 (5 bases). Germline CDR1 reads MDHEN; CDR2 reads SYDVKM. Trimming removed 10 bases at V and 5 bases at J, with 20 bases between. The CDR3 contains 14 residues. CDR3 sequence: CATTGRLLWTEAFF. CDR3 nucleotide sequence: TGTGCCACCACGGGACGGCTTCTATGGACTGAAGCTTTCTTT.

In its sample, this clonotype was seen many times. V and J are TRBV2 and TRBJ1-1, with D tentatively TRBD1 (6 bases). Between the trimmed V and J ends, which lost 4 bases and 3 bases, there was a span of 6 bases. The germline CDR1 and CDR2 sequences are SNHLY and FYNNEI. This CDR3 is built from 12 residues. This chain's CDR3 is CASSGQDTEAFF. The CDR3, as DNA: TGTGCCAGCAGTGGACAGGACACTGAAGCTTTCTTT.

This clonotype was found once. This chain uses TRBV3-1 with TRBJ2-7; possible D gene TRBD1, 5 bases. Deletions cut 4 bases from V and 3 bases from J, with 10 bases between. Germline V CDR1 and CDR2: LGHDT, YNNKEL (reference sequence). The CDR3 contains 13 residues. The CDR3 reads CASSPMTVYEQYF. The CDR3, as DNA: TGTGCCAGCAGCCCCATGACAGTCTACGAGCAGTACTTC.

This clonotype occurred a few times. The V call is TRBV13, the J call TRBJ2-3; 9 bases fit TRBD2. Trimming took 6 bases from V and 4 from J; bases not matched to a gene: 2. The CDR3 is 13 residues long. CDR1 and CDR2 from the germline V gene are PRHDT and FYEKMQ (reference sequence). The CDR3 here is CASRAGGADTQYF. The CDR3 DNA reads as TGTGCCAGCAGGGCGGGGGGGGCAGATACGCAGTATTTT.

This clonotype has just a few counts. The genes are TRBV2 and TRBJ1-2; a possible D gene is TRBD1 (6 bases). CDR3 size: 13 residues. V lost 6 bases, J lost 4 bases, and 12 bases lay in between. Germline V gene sequence: CDR1 SNHLY, CDR2 FYNNEI. CDR3 protein: CASRDRDPYGYTF. The DNA of the CDR3 is TGTGCCAGCAGGGACAGAGATCCCTATGGCTACACCTTC.

The V and J genes are TRBV6-2 or TRBV6-3 and TRBJ2-1, with TRBD1 as a possible D gene (6 bases). The V gene's germline CDR1 is MNHEY and CDR2 SVGEGT. Deletions cut 6 bases from V and 7 bases from J, with 16 bases between. The CDR3 has 14 residues. The CDR3 reads CASRRGHQGNEQFF. The CDR3 nucleotides are TGTGCCAGCAGGAGAGGCCACCAGGGGAATGAGCAGTTCTTC.

In its sample, this clonotype was seen a few times. The rearrangement uses TRBV27 and TRBJ2-7; tentatively, D is TRBD1 or TRBD2 (5 bases each). Trimming shortened V by 1 base and J by 3 bases, and 10 bases separated the two germline ends. Germline V gives CDR1 MNHEY, CDR2 SMNVEV (reference sequence). The CDR3 is 14 amino acids. CDR3 nucleotides: TGTGCCAGCAGTTTATGGCCAGGGAGCTACGAGCAGTACTTC. The encoded protein is CASSLWPGSYEQYF.